Below, 24 T cell receptor beta chains from the same sample are listed, as sequenced in a study of cytomegalovirus exposure and HLA in healthy donors. Produced via immunoSEQ multiplex PCR; TCRdb's table is partial and in-frame only. This sample yields under 150,000 clones, of which more than 75% are seen a single time; about 6% belongs to the top ten. Sample: PBMCs. The source of these receptors is a young woman in good health and CMV-seropositive.

This chain uses TRBV6-1 with TRBJ1-1; 9 nucleotides align to TRBD1. V shed 6 bases, J shed 5 bases, and the junction held 10 bases outside the gene matches. The V gene's germline CDR1 is MNHNS and CDR2 SASEGT. The length of the CDR3 is 15 residues. The CDR3 bases are TGTGCCAGCAGGAGGACCGGGACAGGGTGGACTGAAGCTTTCTTT. Translated: CASRRTGTGWTEAFF.

V usage is TRBV6-4 and J usage is TRBJ1-5; D gene unclear. CDR1 is MRHNA, CDR2 SNTAGT, per germline. There are 20 residues in the CDR3. The germline V and J ends were trimmed by 0 bases and 2 bases, with 23 bases remaining between them. CDR3 amino acids: CASSDSRSLRGPDCNQPQHF. For the CDR3, the DNA is TGTGCCAGCAGTGACTCGAGGAGCTTAAGAGGGCCCGACTGCAATCAGCCCCAGCATTTT.

This clone came up a few times. V gene TRBV5-6 combines with J gene TRBJ1-1; D call uncertain. Germline V CDR1 and CDR2: SGHDT, YYEEEE. CDR3 length: 12 residues. V gave up 3 bases and J gave up 8 bases, with 11 bases separating them. DNA of the CDR3: TGTGCCAGCAGCTGGCAAAATACGGAAGCTTTCTTT. This translates into CASSWQNTEAFF.

The V gene is TRBV18, the J gene TRBJ1-1; D call uncertain. The V end lost 4 bases, the J end lost 4 bases, and 7 bases lay between the germline ends. The CDR3 loop spans 12 amino acids. The germline V gene has CDR1 KGHSH and CDR2 LQKENI. This CDR3 is CASSLAGTEAFF. CDR3 in DNA: TGTGCCAGCTCACTCGCCGGCACTGAAGCTTTCTTT.

The V call is TRBV7-9, the J call TRBJ2-7; D is possibly TRBD2 (6 bases). V was cut by 6 bases and J by 6 bases, with 21 bases left in between. Per the germline V gene, CDR1 is SEHNR and CDR2 is FQNEAQ (reference sequence). This CDR3 is built from 15 residues. This chain's CDR3 is CASSPGTPLRGEQYF. CDR3 bases: TGTGCCAGCAGTCCCGGGACTCCTCTCCGGGGCGAGCAGTACTTC.

This clone showed up just once. V usage is TRBV5-1 and J usage is TRBJ2-5; 7 bases map to TRBD2. With 3 bases clipped from V and 4 bases from J, the junction kept 3 bases outside the gene matches. There are 13 residues in the CDR3. Germline V gene data show CDR1 as SGHRS and CDR2 as YFSETQ. The CDR3: CASSSLASETQYF. The CDR3 DNA reads as TGCGCCAGCAGCTCACTAGCGTCAGAGACCCAGTACTTC.

This chain connects TRBV19 to TRBJ1-6; 8 nucleotides match TRBD1. J lost 4 bases, V lost 4 bases, and 9 bases had no gene match. The CDR3 runs to 17 residues. The germline V gene encodes CDR1 LNHDA and CDR2 SQIVND (reference sequence). The CDR3 DNA sequence: TGTGCCAGTAGTAAATTGACAGGGGTTACGTATAATTCACCCCTCCACTTT. Translated, it gives CASSKLTGVTYNSPLHF.

This clone was picked up one time. The gene calls are TRBV7-9 and TRBJ2-7; 7 bases match TRBD2. The V gene's germline CDR1 is SEHNR and CDR2 FQNEAQ (reference sequence). The CDR3 spans 15 residues. V lost 1 base and J lost 5; bases outside the gene matches: 8. The CDR3 bases are TGTGCCAGCAGCTTAGGGCTAGCGGTAGTAGACGAGCAGTACTTC. The encoded protein is CASSLGLAVVDEQYF.

The gene calls are TRBV6-5 and TRBJ2-1; the match to TRBD2 covers 11 bases. CDR1 MNHEY and CDR2 SVGAGI come from the germline V gene. This CDR3 has 14 amino acids. V dropped 5 bases and J dropped 8; count of bases not matched to a gene: 5. CDR3 protein: CASSRSGRDDEQFF. The DNA for the CDR3 is TGTGCCAGCAGTCGTAGCGGGAGGGACGATGAGCAGTTCTTC.

This rearrangement joins TRBV27 to TRBJ2-2; D unclear. The CDR3 runs 16 residues. Germline values: CDR1 MNHEY, CDR2 SMNVEV (reference sequence). V gave up 5 bases and J gave up 3 bases, with 16 bases separating them. CDR3 bases: TGTGCCAGCAGTCTGTCGACTCCTTATTACACCGGGGAGCTGTTTTTT. Translating it yields CASSLSTPYYTGELFF.

The rearrangement uses TRBV7-3 and TRBJ2-1; 10 bases agree with TRBD2. The CDR3 is 18 amino acids. Trimming removed 5 bases from V and 0 bases from J; junction bases left unmatched: 10. Germline V gene data show CDR1 as SGHTA and CDR2 as FQGTGA. The CDR3 loop is CASSLGTSATHSYNEQFF. The CDR3 nucleotides read TGTGCCAGCAGCCTCGGGACTAGCGCTACTCACTCCTACAATGAGCAGTTCTTC.

The chain is built from TRBV7-3 and TRBJ2-7; 9 positions match TRBD1. V was pared by 2 bases and J by 5 bases, with 1 base of the junction left unmatched. Germline V gene data show CDR1 as SGHTA and CDR2 as FQGTGA. This CDR3 has 13 amino acids. This chain's CDR3 is CASSLGTGHEQYF. CDR3 nucleotides: TGTGCCAGCAGCTTAGGGACAGGGCACGAGCAGTACTTC.

This chain uses TRBV6-5 with TRBJ1-1; D is perhaps TRBD1 (5 bases). The germline gives CDR1 MNHEY, CDR2 SVGAGI. The CDR3 runs 15 residues. Trimming removed 5 bases from V and 0 bases from J, with 13 bases in between. This chain's CDR3 is CASSAGILMNTEAFF. The CDR3 DNA reads as TGTGCCAGCAGTGCAGGGATACTTATGAACACTGAAGCTTTCTTT.

The CDR3 region is CASSLDGRVNGYTF. The CDR3 region has the DNA TGCGCCAGCAGCTTGGACGGCAGGGTAAATGGCTACACCTTC. The rearrangement uses TRBV5-1 and TRBJ1-2; a weak D match, TRBD1 (5 bases). Germline V CDR1 and CDR2: SGHRS, YFSETQ. The V and J ends lost 0 bases and 6 bases respectively, with 12 bases between them. The CDR3 contains 14 residues.

This clone turned up a few times. CDR3 coding DNA: TGTGCCAGCCGAATAGGAGGGGTCGGGGGCTACACCTTC. It specifies CASRIGGVGGYTF. This rearrangement joins TRBV19 to TRBJ1-2; a possible D gene is TRBD1 (5 bases). The CDR3 is made up of 13 amino acids. The V end was cut by 9 bases, the J end by 8 bases, with 19 bases between. Per germline, CDR1 LNHDA and CDR2 SQIVND (reference sequence).

In its sample, this clone was seen once. The V gene is TRBV18, the J gene TRBJ1-6; D not resolved. The CDR3 spans 14 residues. V lost 3 bases, J lost 5 bases, and 8 bases lay in between. Germline CDR1 is KGHSH and CDR2 is LQKENI. The CDR3 nucleotides are TGTGCCAGCTCACCCGTTGCGGATAATTCACCCCTCCACTTT. Protein: CASSPVADNSPLHF.

This chain's CDR3 is CASGSGQTYEQYF. CDR3 nucleotides: TGTGCCAGCGGCTCGGGACAGACCTACGAGCAGTACTTC. The chain joins TRBV2 to TRBJ2-7, with 7 bases that match TRBD1. The CDR3 totals 13 residues. The V gene's germline CDR1 is SNHLY and CDR2 FYNNEI. Losses at the gene ends were 8 bases for V and 2 bases for J; bases not matched to a gene: 6.

This rearrangement joins TRBV6-5 to TRBJ1-2; D uncertain. With 4 bases removed from V and 8 bases from J, the gap between germline ends came to 8 bases. Germline assignment: CDR1 MNHEY and CDR2 SVGAGI. CDR3 length: 11 amino acids. CDR3 in amino acids: CASSSLGGYTF. Written as DNA, the CDR3 is TGTGCCAGCAGTTCTCTCGGGGGCTACACCTTC.

This rearrangement joins TRBV6-1 to TRBJ2-5; D gene unclear. The CDR3 runs to 12 residues. Germline V gene data show CDR1 as MNHNS and CDR2 as SASEGT. Deletions cut 2 bases from V and 9 bases from J, with 10 bases between. The CDR3 loop is CASSEPPSAQYF. CDR3 coding DNA: TGTGCCAGCAGTGAACCCCCGTCGGCCCAGTACTTC.

This sequence joins TRBV9 and TRBJ1-1, with 7 bases identical to TRBD1. Germline loops: CDR1 SGDLS, CDR2 YYNGEE. The junction had 3 bases not matched to a gene; V was cut back by 3 bases and J by 1 base. This CDR3 contains 14 residues. This CDR3 reads CASSARTGNTEAFF. The CDR3 nucleotides read TGTGCCAGCAGCGCTCGGACAGGGAACACTGAAGCTTTCTTT.

This chain connects TRBV20-1 to TRBJ1-2; 10 bases agree with TRBD1. This CDR3 has 11 amino acids. Germline V gives CDR1 DFQATT, CDR2 SNEGSKA (reference sequence). CDR3 sequence reads: CRATGGNAYTF. CDR3 bases: TGCAGGGCGACAGGGGGCAATGCCTACACCTTC.

Written as DNA, the CDR3 is TGTGCCAGCCAGAGGAGCGGGAGGGCCACAGATACGCAGTATTTT. Amino acids: CASQRSGRATDTQYF. The chain recombines TRBV11-2 with TRBJ2-3; 10 nucleotides align to TRBD2. The V segment lost 8 bases and the J segment 2 bases; nucleotides outside the gene matches: 7. The CDR3 consists of 15 residues. CDR1 and CDR2 (germline): SGHAT, FQNNGV. Looking up the rest from reference TRBV11-2 and TRBJ2-3 gives the full variable domain: EAGVAQSPRYKIIEKRQSVAFWCNPISGHATLYWYQQILGQGPKLLIQFQNNGVVDDSQLPKDRFSAERLKGVDSTLKIQPAKLEDSAVYLCASQRSGRATDTQYFGPGTRLTVL.

This chain uses TRBV5-4 with TRBJ2-7; the D gene is possibly TRBD1 (6 bases). Germline CDR1 reads SGHNT; CDR2 reads YYREEE (reference sequence). Trimming shortened V by 0 bases and J by 7 bases, and 11 bases separated the two germline ends. CDR3 length: 13 amino acids. CDR3 in DNA: TGTGCCAGCAGCTTGGCTATACAGGGAGAGCAGTACTTC. Its protein product is CASSLAIQGEQYF.

V usage is TRBV27 and J usage is TRBJ1-1; 7 bases are shared with TRBD1. Germline V lookup: CDR1 MNHEY, CDR2 SMNVEV (reference sequence). The length of the CDR3 is 13 residues. Germline trimming cut 4 bases from V and 1 base from J; bases unmatched to any gene: 0. The CDR3 spells CASSWDRNTEAFF. The CDR3 nucleotides read TGTGCCAGCAGTTGGGACAGGAACACTGAAGCTTTCTTT.